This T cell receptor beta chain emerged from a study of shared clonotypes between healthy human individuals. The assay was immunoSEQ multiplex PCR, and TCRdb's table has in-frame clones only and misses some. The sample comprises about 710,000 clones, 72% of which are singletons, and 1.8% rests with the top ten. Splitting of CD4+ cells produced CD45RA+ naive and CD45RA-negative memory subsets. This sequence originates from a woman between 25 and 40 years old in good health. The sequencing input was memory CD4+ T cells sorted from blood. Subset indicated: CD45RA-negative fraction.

The CDR3 sequence: CASSLTGGGTDTQYF. In DNA form, the CDR3 reads TGTGCCAGCAGTTTAACGGGTGGCGGCACAGATACGCAGTATTTT. The chain recombines TRBV28 with TRBJ2-3; D unclear. V was trimmed by 2 bases and J by 1 base, leaving 10 bases between them. There are 15 residues in the CDR3. Germline CDR1 and CDR2: MDHEN and SYDVKM.